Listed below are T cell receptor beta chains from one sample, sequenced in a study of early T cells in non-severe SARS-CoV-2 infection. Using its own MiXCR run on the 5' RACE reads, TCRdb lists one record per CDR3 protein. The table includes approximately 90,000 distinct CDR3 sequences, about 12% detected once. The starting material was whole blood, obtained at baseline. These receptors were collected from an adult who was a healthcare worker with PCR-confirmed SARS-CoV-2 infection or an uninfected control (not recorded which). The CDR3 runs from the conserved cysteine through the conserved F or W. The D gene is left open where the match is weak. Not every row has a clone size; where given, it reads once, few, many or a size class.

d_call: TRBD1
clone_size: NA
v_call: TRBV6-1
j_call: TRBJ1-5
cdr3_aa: CASGRGTGNQPQHF
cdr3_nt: TGTGCCAGCGGGAGGGGGACAGGGAATCAGCCCCAGCATTTT

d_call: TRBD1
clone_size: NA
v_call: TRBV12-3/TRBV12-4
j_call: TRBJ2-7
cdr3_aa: CASRWTGQGNEQYF
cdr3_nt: TGTGCCAGCAGGTGGACAGGGCAAGGGAACGAGCAGTACTTC

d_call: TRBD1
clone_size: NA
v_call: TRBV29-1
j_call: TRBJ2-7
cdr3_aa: CSVGTGAYEQYF
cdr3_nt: TGCAGCGTCGGGACAGGAGCCTACGAGCAGTACTTC

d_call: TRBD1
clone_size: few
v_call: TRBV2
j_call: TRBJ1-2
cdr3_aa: CASREGQGDYGYTF
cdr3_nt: TGTGCCAGCAGGGAGGGACAGGGAGACTATGGCTACACCTTC

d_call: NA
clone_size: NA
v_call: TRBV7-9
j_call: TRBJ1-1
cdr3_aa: CASSSAGTEAFF
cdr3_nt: TGTGCCAGCAGCTCCGCGGGCACTGAAGCTTTCTTT

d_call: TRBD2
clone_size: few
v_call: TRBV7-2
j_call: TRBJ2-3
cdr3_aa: CASSLQRGSTDTQYF
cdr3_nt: TGTGCCAGCAGCTTACAGCGGGGGAGCACAGATACGCAGTATTTT

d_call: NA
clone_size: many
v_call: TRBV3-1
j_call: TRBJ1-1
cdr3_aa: CASSQGNTEAFF
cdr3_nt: TGTGCCAGCAGCCAAGGGAACACTGAAGCTTTCTTT

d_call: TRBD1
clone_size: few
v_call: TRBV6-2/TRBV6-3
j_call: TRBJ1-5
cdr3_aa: CASSSPGQGLPQHF
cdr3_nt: TGTGCCAGCAGTTCACCGGGACAGGGATTGCCCCAGCATTTT

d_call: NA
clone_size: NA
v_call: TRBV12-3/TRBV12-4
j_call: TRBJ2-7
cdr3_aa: CASSQGYYEQYF
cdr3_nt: TGTGCCAGCAGCCAGGGTTACTACGAGCAGTACTTC

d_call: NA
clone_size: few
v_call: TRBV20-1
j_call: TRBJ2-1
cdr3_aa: CSARDPTYNEQFF
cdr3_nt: TGCAGTGCTAGAGATCCAACTTACAATGAGCAGTTCTTC

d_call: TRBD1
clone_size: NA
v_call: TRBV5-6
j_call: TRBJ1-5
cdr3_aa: CASSLGQGRLGQPQHF
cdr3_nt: TGTGCCAGCAGCTTGGGACAGGGGCGACTCGGGCAGCCCCAGCATTTT

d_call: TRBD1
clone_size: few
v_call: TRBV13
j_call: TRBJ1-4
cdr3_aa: CASSLTGPGTVEKLFF
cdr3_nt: TGTGCCAGCAGCTTAACGGGACCGGGGACAGTAGAAAAACTGTTTTTT

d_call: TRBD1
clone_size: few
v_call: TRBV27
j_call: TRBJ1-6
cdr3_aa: CASSSRQGLGSPLHF
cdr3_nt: TGTGCCAGCAGTTCTCGACAGGGTTTAGGATCACCCCTCCACTTT

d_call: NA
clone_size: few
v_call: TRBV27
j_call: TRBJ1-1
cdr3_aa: CASSQGRWNTEAFF
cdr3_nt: TGTGCCAGCAGTCAGGGACGGTGGAACACTGAAGCTTTCTTT

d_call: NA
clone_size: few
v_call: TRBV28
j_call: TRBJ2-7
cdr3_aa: CASSLPGTAYEQYF
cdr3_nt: TGTGCCAGCAGTTTGCCCGGAACAGCCTACGAGCAGTACTTC

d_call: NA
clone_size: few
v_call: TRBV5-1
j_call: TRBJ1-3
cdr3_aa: CASSLDGSGNTIYF
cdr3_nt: TGCGCCAGCAGCCTCGACGGCTCTGGAAACACCATATATTTT

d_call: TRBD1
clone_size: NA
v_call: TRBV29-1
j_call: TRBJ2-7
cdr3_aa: CSVTPGQGVYEQYF
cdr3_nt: TGCAGCGTGACCCCGGGACAGGGAGTCTACGAGCAGTACTTC

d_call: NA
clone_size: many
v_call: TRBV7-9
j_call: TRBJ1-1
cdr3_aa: CASSPRDKNTEAFF
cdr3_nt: TGTGCCAGCAGCCCGCGGGACAAAAACACTGAAGCTTTCTTT

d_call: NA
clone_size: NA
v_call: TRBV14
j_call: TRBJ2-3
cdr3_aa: CASSSRDTQYF
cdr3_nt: TGTGCCAGCAGCTCGAGGGATACGCAGTATTTT

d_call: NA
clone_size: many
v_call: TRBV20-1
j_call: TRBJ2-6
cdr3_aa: CSARGVGSGANVLTF
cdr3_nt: TGCAGTGCTAGAGGAGTCGGCTCTGGGGCCAACGTCCTGACTTTC

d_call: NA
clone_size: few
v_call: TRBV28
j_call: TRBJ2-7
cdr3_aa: CASSRLPLPREQYF
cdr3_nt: TGTGCCAGCAGCCGTCTACCCCTACCACGCGAGCAGTACTTC

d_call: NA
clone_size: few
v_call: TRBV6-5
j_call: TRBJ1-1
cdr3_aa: CASSKTGMGEAFF
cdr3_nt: TGTGCCAGCAGTAAGACAGGTATGGGTGAAGCTTTCTTT

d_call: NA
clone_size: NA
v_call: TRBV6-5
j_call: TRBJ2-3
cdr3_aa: CASSSRVNTQYF
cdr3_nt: TGTGCCAGCAGTTCCAGGGTGAATACGCAGTATTTT

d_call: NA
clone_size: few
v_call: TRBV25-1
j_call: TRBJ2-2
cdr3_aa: CASSGVYTGELFF
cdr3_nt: TGTGCCAGCAGTGGGGTTTACACCGGGGAGCTGTTTTTT

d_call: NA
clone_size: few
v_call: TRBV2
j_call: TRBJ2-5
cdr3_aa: CASGRETQYF
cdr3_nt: TGTGCCAGCGGTAGAGAGACCCAGTACTTC

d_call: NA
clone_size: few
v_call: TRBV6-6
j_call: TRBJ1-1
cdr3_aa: CASLQGSILNTEAFF
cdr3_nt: TGTGCCAGCTTACAGGGATCGATTTTGAACACTGAAGCTTTCTTT

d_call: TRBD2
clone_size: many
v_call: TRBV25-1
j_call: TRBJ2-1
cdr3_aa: CASSPTWTSGLSSYNEQFF
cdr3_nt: TGTGCCAGCAGTCCAACTTGGACTAGCGGACTGAGCTCCTACAATGAGCAGTTCTTC